The 31 T cell receptor beta chains below were found in one sample sequenced in a study of blood T cell repertoires in COVID-19. This table comes from immunoSEQ multiplex PCR, and its TCRdb copy is limited to in-frame clones, with some not included. The data show approximately 150,000 clones, approximately 84% seen once. The sequencing sample was made of peripheral blood. The receptor source for this set is a woman aged 50 to 60 with COVID-19, enrolled during active disease.

The rearrangement joins TRBV3-1 (or the pseudogene TRBV3-2) to TRBJ2-7, with 8 nucleotides matching TRBD1. V was pared by 8 bases and J by 3 bases, with 12 bases of the junction left unmatched. Germline assignment: CDR1 LGHDT and CDR2 YNNKEL (reference sequence). This CDR3 contains 15 residues. In DNA, the CDR3 is TGTGCCAGCGCAAAGGGGCGACAGGGGCACTACGAGCAGTACTTC. This encodes CASAKGRQGHYEQYF.

The chain uses TRBV27 and TRBJ1-5, with 7 bases that match TRBD1. The V gene's germline CDR1 is MNHEY and CDR2 SMNVEV (reference sequence). J was trimmed by 5 bases and V by 5 bases; bases with no gene match: 15. The CDR3 has 17 amino acids. CDR3 sequence: CASSPGQSSFVDQPQHF. CDR3 in DNA: TGTGCCAGCAGTCCGGGACAGTCTTCTTTTGTCGATCAGCCCCAGCATTTT.

This sequence joins TRBV15 and TRBJ1-5, with 10 bases matching TRBD1. Germline trimming cut 1 base from V and 6 bases from J; bases unmatched to any gene: 6. Germline CDR1 LNHNV, CDR2 YYDKDF (reference sequence). The CDR3 extends over 16 amino acids. The CDR3 coding sequence is TGTGCCACCAGCAGAGTTGACAGGGGGCAACTTCAGCCCCAGCATTTT. This encodes CATSRVDRGQLQPQHF.

The chain joins TRBV4-2 to TRBJ1-5; 7 bases fit TRBD1. J gave up 1 base and V 1 base, and 7 bases lay outside the gene matches. This CDR3 has 17 residues. Per the germline V gene, CDR1 is LGHNA and CDR2 is YNFKEQ. The CDR3 is CASSQGGADRSNQPQHF. The DNA of the CDR3 is TGTGCCAGCAGCCAAGGCGGGGCGGACAGGAGCAATCAGCCCCAGCATTTT.

The V call is TRBV3-1 (or the pseudogene TRBV3-2), the J call TRBJ2-7; no firm D call. Germline values: CDR1 LGHDT, CDR2 YNNKEL (reference sequence). Trimming removed 1 base from V and 2 bases from J, with 12 bases in between. The CDR3 covers 15 residues. CDR3 in DNA: TGTGCCAGCAGCCAAGGGAACAGTTTCCCCTACGAGCAGTACTTC. Protein product: CASSQGNSFPYEQYF.

CDR3 residues: CASRPGFPPHEQYF. The CDR3 coding sequence is TGTGCCAGCAGGCCCGGGTTCCCACCCCACGAGCAGTACTTC. This chain connects TRBV6-5 to TRBJ2-7, with no clear D. The CDR3 sequence is 14 residues long. CDR1 and CDR2 from the germline V gene are MNHEY and SVGAGI. V lost 6 bases and J lost 5, with 17 bases in between.

This clone was recorded a few times. The chain has TRBV7-9 and TRBJ1-2; D might be TRBD1 (6 bases). The CDR3 extends over 13 amino acids. Trimming stripped 1 base from V and 8 bases from J, with 11 bases between. Germline V gene data show CDR1 as SEHNR and CDR2 as FQNEAQ (reference sequence). As DNA, the CDR3 is TGTGCCAGCAGCTTAGTCAAGGGGGAGGGCTACACCTTC. It is translated as CASSLVKGEGYTF. The entire variable domain, with the rest obtained from reference TRBV7-9 and TRBJ1-2, is as follows: DTGVSQNPRHKITKRGQNVTFRCDPISEHNRLYWYRQTLGQGPEFLTYFQNEAQLEKSRLLSDRFSAERPKGSFSTLEIQRTEQGDSAMYLCASSLVKGEGYTFGSGTRLTVV.

This clone was seen a handful of times. CDR3 residues: CAWTIGEINSPLHF. Written as DNA, the CDR3 is TGTGCCTGGACTATCGGGGAAATAAACTCACCCCTCCACTTT. This chain links TRBV30 with TRBJ1-6, with D uncertain. V was shortened by 4 bases and J by 10 bases, with 17 bases between the two germline ends. The CDR3 runs 14 residues. CDR1 and CDR2 from the germline V gene are GTSNPN and SVGIG (reference sequence).

The CDR3 nucleotides are TGTGCCAGCAGCCCGGGGACTAGCGGGGGCAATGAGCAGTTCTTC. Protein sequence: CASSPGTSGGNEQFF. The chain carries TRBV7-2 and TRBJ2-1; the match to TRBD2 covers 14 bases. This CDR3 region has 15 residues. Germline values: CDR1 SGHTA, CDR2 FQGNSA. With 5 bases clipped from V and 6 bases from J, the junction kept 3 bases outside the gene matches.

The chain joins TRBV19 to TRBJ1-2; D perhaps matches TRBD1 (5 bases). This CDR3 has 14 amino acids. The germline gives CDR1 LNHDA, CDR2 SQIVND (reference sequence). V was clipped by 4 bases and J by 8 bases, with 17 bases between them. The CDR3: CASSRQTSSAGYTF. DNA for the CDR3: TGTGCCAGTAGTAGACAGACATCGTCTGCGGGCTACACCTTC.

The chain joins TRBV13 to TRBJ2-1, with D maybe TRBD1 (5 bases). CDR1 is PRHDT and CDR2 is FYEKMQ in the germline V gene (reference sequence). With 2 bases removed from V and 2 bases from J, the gap between germline ends came to 10 bases. The length of the CDR3 is 15 residues. CDR3 bases: TGTGCCAGCAGCTTATGGCAGGGCCCCTACAATGAGCAGTTCTTC. Its protein is CASSLWQGPYNEQFF.

This chain joins TRBV6-5 and TRBJ2-6; tentative D call: TRBD1 (6 bases). The CDR3 is made up of 15 amino acids. Germline V gene data show CDR1 as MNHEY and CDR2 as SVGAGI. Trimming took off 10 bases at V and 2 bases at J, with 15 bases between the two ends. The CDR3 region is CATAVNRAGANVLTF. For the CDR3, the DNA is TGTGCCACCGCCGTCAACAGGGCTGGGGCCAACGTCCTGACTTTC.

The chain is built from TRBV12-3 or TRBV12-4 and TRBJ2-3; D gene ambiguous. There are 12 residues in the CDR3. Between the trimmed V and J ends, which lost 7 bases and 0 bases, there was a span of 5 bases. In nucleotides, the CDR3 is TGTGCCAGCATGAGTAGCACAGATACGCAGTATTTT. Residues: CASMSSTDTQYF.

This chain uses TRBV19 with TRBJ1-2; D uncertain. Germline lookup yields CDR1 LNHDA and CDR2 SQIVND (reference sequence). Trimming stripped 0 bases from V and 8 bases from J, with 10 bases between. This CDR3 region has 13 residues. The CDR3 loop is CASSIEGAPGYTF. For the CDR3, the DNA is TGTGCCAGTAGTATAGAAGGAGCCCCGGGCTACACCTTC.

The rearrangement uses TRBV28 and TRBJ1-5, with TRBD1 matching over 8 bases. There are 15 residues in the CDR3. V shed 4 bases, J shed 2 bases, and the junction held 4 bases outside the gene matches. Looked up from germline, CDR1 is MDHEN and CDR2 is SYDVKM. The CDR3 is CASSSQGAGNQPQHF. CDR3 bases: TGTGCCAGCAGTTCTCAGGGGGCGGGCAATCAGCCCCAGCATTTT. The full variable domain, with the rest looked up from reference TRBV28 and TRBJ1-5, is DVKVTQSSRYLVKRTGEKVFLECVQDMDHENMFWYRQDPGLGLRLIYFSYDVKMKEKGDIPEGYSVSREKKERFSLILESASTNQTSMYLCASSSQGAGNQPQHFGDGTRLSIL.

V is TRBV7-8 and J is TRBJ2-7; D gene unclear. The CDR3 length is 16 residues. Germline CDR1 is SGHVS and CDR2 is FQNEAQ. V was clipped by 5 bases and J by 6 bases, with 23 bases between them. CDR3: CASSQPVARIPSEQYF. Here the CDR3 DNA reads TGTGCCAGCAGCCAACCGGTGGCGCGGATTCCGTCCGAGCAGTACTTC.

The CDR3 protein is CASSSRRGPSYNEQFF. The DNA of the CDR3 is TGTGCCAGCAGCTCAAGGCGGGGGCCCTCCTACAATGAGCAGTTCTTC. The chain couples TRBV7-2 to TRBJ2-1; D perhaps matches TRBD2 (7 bases). The CDR3 runs 16 residues. Germline V gene data show CDR1 as SGHTA and CDR2 as FQGNSA. The V and J ends lost 4 bases and 0 bases respectively, with 13 bases between them.

The genes are TRBV9 and TRBJ2-3; 7 bases are shared with TRBD2. Germline CDR1 SGDLS, CDR2 YYNGEE. J lost 1 base, V lost 0 bases, and 8 bases had no gene match. The CDR3 is 17 amino acids. The CDR3 sequence: CASSVATGRQGTDTQYF. The CDR3 region has the DNA TGTGCCAGCAGCGTAGCTACCGGGAGGCAGGGCACAGATACGCAGTATTTT.

The chain is built from TRBV15 and TRBJ2-3; no clear D gene. Trimming left V 8 bases short and J 7 bases short, with 31 bases between. This CDR3 is 18 amino acids long. CDR1 and CDR2 (germline): LNHNV, YYDKDF (reference sequence). The CDR3: CATPLSCRRKPTFYTQYF. The DNA of the CDR3 is TGTGCCACCCCTCTTTCGTGCCGTCGAAAACCCACATTTTATACGCAGTATTTT.

This chain joins TRBV19 and TRBJ2-1; weak D call: TRBD2 (7 bases). Trimming pared 1 base from V and 5 bases from J, leaving 12 bases between. This CDR3 contains 15 residues. In germline, CDR1 is LNHDA, CDR2 SQIVND (reference sequence). CDR3 in amino acids: CASSIVRGAHNEQFF. The CDR3 DNA sequence: TGTGCCAGTAGTATAGTCCGGGGGGCCCACAATGAGCAGTTCTTC.

This chain connects TRBV4-3 to TRBJ2-7; 7 bases match TRBD2. This CDR3 has 14 residues. Germline CDR1 is LGHNA and CDR2 is YSLEER. The V gene end was trimmed by 2 bases and the J gene end by 4 bases; junction bases not matched to a gene: 5. CDR3 nucleotides: TGCGCCAGCAGCCAATATGGGGGGGGTTACGAGCAGTACTTC. This gives the protein CASSQYGGGYEQYF.

The chain combines TRBV10-3 with TRBJ2-5; a weak D match, TRBD1 (5 bases). Trimming removed 10 bases from V and 2 bases from J, with 23 bases in between. This CDR3 spans 16 amino acids. From germline, CDR1 is ENHRY and CDR2 SYGVKD. Here the CDR3 reads CATERVGHREQETQYF. The CDR3 DNA is TGTGCCACCGAAAGGGTGGGGCATCGAGAACAAGAGACCCAGTACTTC.

This chain joins TRBV29-1 and TRBJ1-2; TRBD1 agrees at 9 bases. CDR3 length: 12 residues. CDR1 and CDR2 from the germline V gene are SQVTM and ANQGSEA. J gave up 8 bases and V 6 bases, and 7 bases lay outside the gene matches. CDR3 nucleotide sequence: TGCAGCGTCGGGGACAGGGTGAGCGGCTACACCTTC. Amino acids: CSVGDRVSGYTF.

V gene TRBV5-1 combines with J gene TRBJ2-2; possibly TRBD1 for D (6 bases). Germline V gene lookup returns CDR1 SGHRS and CDR2 YFSETQ. This CDR3 is built from 15 residues. V lost 3 bases and J lost 0, with 9 bases in between. The CDR3 DNA is TGCGCCAGCAGCTCGAGGGGGACGAACACCGGGGAGCTGTTTTTT. Translating gives CASSSRGTNTGELFF.

The rearrangement joins TRBV5-1 to TRBJ2-5; 12 bases are a match to TRBD2. CDR1 and CDR2 (germline): SGHRS, YFSETQ. The CDR3 is 17 amino acids. Trimming took 1 base from V and 5 from J; bases not matched to a gene: 9. Here the CDR3 reads CASSLLLAGGAGETQYF. The CDR3 nucleotides are TGCGCCAGCAGCTTGCTACTAGCGGGGGGCGCGGGGGAGACCCAGTACTTC.

The CDR3 spells CASSLVGLAGNTGELFF. The CDR3 nucleotides are TGTGCCAGCAGCTTAGTGGGCCTAGCGGGGAACACCGGGGAGCTGTTTTTT. V is TRBV7-9 and J is TRBJ2-2; TRBD2 aligns across 8 bases. Per germline, CDR1 SEHNR and CDR2 FQNEAQ (reference sequence). With V trimmed by 1 base and J by 1 base, 5 bases remained unmatched. The CDR3 has 17 amino acids.

V gene TRBV5-8 combines with J gene TRBJ2-3; D uncertain. CDR3 length: 12 amino acids. Trimming shortened V by 0 bases and J by 5 bases, and 4 bases separated the two germline ends. Germline CDR1 reads SGHTS; CDR2 reads YDEGEE. The CDR3: CASSLALDTQYF. The CDR3 coding sequence is TGTGCCAGCAGCTTGGCCTTAGATACGCAGTATTTT.

This clone was seen a few times. The chain links TRBV5-6 to TRBJ1-5, with 12 bases fitting TRBD1. Germline V gene lookup returns CDR1 SGHDT and CDR2 YYEEEE. The CDR3 contains 18 residues. The V gene end was trimmed by 2 bases and the J gene end by 1 base; junction bases not matched to a gene: 7. The CDR3 coding sequence is TGTGCCAGCAGCTTCCCGGGACAGGGGGCTAGGAGCAATCAGCCCCAGCATTTT. Translation: CASSFPGQGARSNQPQHF.

The chain combines TRBV19 with TRBJ1-1, with 7 bases fitting TRBD1. V lost 5 bases and J lost 3; bases outside the gene matches: 9. This CDR3 comprises 15 residues. The germline CDR1 and CDR2 sequences are LNHDA and SQIVND (reference sequence). CDR3 nucleotides: TGTGCCAGTAGTTTCTTAGGGGGCGCCGACACTGAAGCTTTCTTT. This translates into CASSFLGGADTEAFF.

The V and J genes are TRBV14 and TRBJ1-2, with 8 bases identical to TRBD1. This CDR3 comprises 14 residues. V was pared by 2 bases and J by 4 bases, with 3 bases of the junction left unmatched. Germline CDR1 is SGHDN and CDR2 is FVKESK. The CDR3: CASSQRQGSYGYTF. In DNA, the CDR3 is TGTGCCAGCAGCCAAAGACAGGGGAGCTATGGCTACACCTTC.

The count of this clone is one. V usage is TRBV11-2 and J usage is TRBJ2-3; TRBD2 aligns across 7 bases. Germline CDR1 is SGHAT and CDR2 is FQNNGV. V lost 5 bases to trimming and J lost 0 bases; unmatched junction nucleotides: 8. The CDR3 contains 16 residues. This CDR3 is CASSLMSGVSTDTQYF. In nucleotides, the CDR3 is TGTGCCAGCAGCCTTATGAGCGGGGTGAGCACAGATACGCAGTATTTT.